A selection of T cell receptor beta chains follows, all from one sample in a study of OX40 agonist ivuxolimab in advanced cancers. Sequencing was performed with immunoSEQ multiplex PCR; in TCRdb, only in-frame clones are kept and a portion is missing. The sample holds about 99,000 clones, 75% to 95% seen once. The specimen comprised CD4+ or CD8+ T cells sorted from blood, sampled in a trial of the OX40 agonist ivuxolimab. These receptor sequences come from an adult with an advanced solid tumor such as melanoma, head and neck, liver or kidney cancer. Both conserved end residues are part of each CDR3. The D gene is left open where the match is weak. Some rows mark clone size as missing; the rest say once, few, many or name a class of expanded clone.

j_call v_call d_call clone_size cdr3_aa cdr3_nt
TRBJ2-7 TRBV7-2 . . CASSLNWGSSYEQYF TGTGCCAGCAGCTTAAATTGGGGCAGCTCCTACGAGCAGTACTTC
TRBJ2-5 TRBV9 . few CASSVDPNGQETQYF TGTGCCAGCAGCGTAGACCCCAACGGCCAAGAGACCCAGTACTTC
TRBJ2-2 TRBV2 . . CASSEERRGELFF TGTGCCAGCAGTGAAGAAAGGCGGGGGGAGCTGTTTTTT
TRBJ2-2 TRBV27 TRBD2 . CASRLLAGGYTNTGELFF TGTGCCAGCAGGTTACTAGCGGGAGGGTATACGAACACCGGGGAGCTGTTTTTT
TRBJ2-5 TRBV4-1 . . CASSQEAAGGAWGTQYF TGCGCCAGCAGCCAAGAGGCAGCCGGTGGGGCTTGGGGGACCCAGTACTTC
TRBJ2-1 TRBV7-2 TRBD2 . CASSLSWALAGALNEQFF TGTGCCAGCAGCTTATCTTGGGCTCTAGCGGGAGCTCTCAATGAGCAGTTCTTC
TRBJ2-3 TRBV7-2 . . CASSLAPAPGQDTQYF TGTGCCAGCAGCTTAGCGCCCGCCCCGGGACAAGATACGCAGTATTTT
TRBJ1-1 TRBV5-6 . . CASSSPGLGASTEAFF TGTGCCAGCAGCTCCCCCGGGTTGGGGGCAAGTACTGAAGCTTTCTTT
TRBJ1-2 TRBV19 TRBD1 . CASSIGQGYGYTF TGTGCCAGTAGTATCGGACAGGGCTATGGCTACACCTTC
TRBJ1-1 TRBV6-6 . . CASTSRGRTEAFF TGTGCCAGCACCTCCAGGGGACGGACTGAAGCTTTCTTT
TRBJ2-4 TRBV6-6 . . CASSFRGGKNIQYF TGTGCCAGCAGTTTCAGGGGGGGGAAAAACATTCAGTACTTC
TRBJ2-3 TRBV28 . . CASSLADTQYF TGTGCCAGCAGTTTAGCAGATACGCAGTATTTT
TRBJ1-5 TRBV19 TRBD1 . CASSIGQGRRNQPQHF TGTGCCAGTAGTATAGGACAGGGACGGCGCAATCAGCCCCAGCATTTT
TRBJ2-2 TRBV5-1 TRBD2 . CASSFLAGGDFTGELFF TGCGCCAGCAGCTTTCTAGCGGGAGGAGATTTTACCGGGGAGCTGTTTTTT
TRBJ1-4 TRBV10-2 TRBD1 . CASSDRQGGEKLFF TGCGCCAGCAGTGATCGACAGGGGGGTGAAAAACTGTTTTTT
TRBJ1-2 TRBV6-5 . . CASRPLGHPVYGYTF TGTGCCAGCAGACCACTGGGTCATCCCGTCTATGGCTACACCTTC
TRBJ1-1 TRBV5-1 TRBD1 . CASSPGQALNTEAFF TGCGCCAGCAGCCCCGGACAGGCGCTGAACACTGAAGCTTTCTTT
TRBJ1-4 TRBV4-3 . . CASSQESGAREKLFF TGCGCCAGCAGCCAAGAGTCCGGGGCGCGGGAAAAACTGTTTTTT
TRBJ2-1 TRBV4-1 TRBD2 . CASSHGRSVTEQFF TGCGCCAGCAGCCACGGGAGGTCTGTCACTGAGCAGTTCTTC
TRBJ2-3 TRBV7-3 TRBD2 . CASSLEVLAGTDTQYF TGTGCCAGCAGCTTAGAGGTGCTAGCGGGCACAGATACGCAGTATTTT
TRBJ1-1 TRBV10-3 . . CATVKNTEAFF TGTGCCACCGTTAAGAACACTGAAGCTTTCTTT
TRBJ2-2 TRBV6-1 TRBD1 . CASSHGRGHTGELFF TGTGCCAGCAGTCACGGCAGGGGGCACACCGGGGAGCTGTTTTTT
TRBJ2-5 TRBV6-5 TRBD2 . CASSPGGAGQETQYF TGTGCCAGCAGCCCCGGGGGGGCAGGACAAGAGACCCAGTACTTC
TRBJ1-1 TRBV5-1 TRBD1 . CASSSGQGLEAFF TGCGCCAGCAGCTCGGGACAGGGACTGGAAGCTTTCTTT
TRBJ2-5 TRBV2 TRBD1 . CASSPTGTRETQYF TGTGCCAGCAGTCCGACAGGGACGCGAGAGACCCAGTACTTC
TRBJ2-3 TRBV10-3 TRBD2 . CAISRTSGSTTDTQYF TGTGCCATCAGCCGGACTAGCGGGAGTACCACAGATACGCAGTATTTT
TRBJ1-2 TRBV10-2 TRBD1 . CASRDRGEANYGYTF TGCGCCAGCAGAGACAGGGGGGAGGCTAACTATGGCTACACCTTC
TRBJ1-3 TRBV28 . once CASSLIPGLSGNTIYF TGTGCCAGCAGTTTAATCCCCGGGCTCTCTGGAAACACCATATATTTT
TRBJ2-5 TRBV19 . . CASSIAPLGGKTQYF TGTGCCAGTAGTATAGCCCCTCTGGGGGGCAAGACCCAGTACTTC
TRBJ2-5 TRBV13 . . CASSLMGGGKTQYF TGTGCCAGCAGCTTAATGGGGGGCGGTAAGACCCAGTACTTC
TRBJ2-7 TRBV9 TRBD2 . CASSVEGTSSYEQYF TGTGCCAGCAGCGTAGAGGGGACTAGCTCCTACGAGCAGTACTTC
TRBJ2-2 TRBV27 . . CASSLFSAATTGELFF TGTGCCAGCAGTTTATTCTCTGCGGCGACCACCGGGGAGCTGTTTTTT
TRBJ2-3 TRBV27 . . CASSLQLPTDTQYF TGTGCCAGCAGTTTACAACTTCCCACAGATACGCAGTATTTT
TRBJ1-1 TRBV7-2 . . CASRGGMNTEAFF TGTGCCAGCAGGGGAGGCATGAACACTGAAGCTTTCTTT
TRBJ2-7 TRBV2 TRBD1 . CASSGRQGATQQYF TGTGCCAGCAGCGGACGACAGGGGGCGACTCAGCAGTACTTC
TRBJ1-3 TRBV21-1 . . CASSTGTAVVRGNTIYF TGTGCCAGCAGCACGGGGACAGCCGTGGTGAGGGGAAACACCATATATTTT
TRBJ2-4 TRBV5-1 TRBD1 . CASSLAPGTGVHIQYF TGCGCCAGCAGCTTGGCTCCCGGGACAGGGGTGCACATTCAGTACTTC
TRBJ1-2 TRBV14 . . CASSQGTGSHYGYTF TGTGCCAGCAGCCAAGGTACAGGGTCGCACTATGGCTACACCTTC
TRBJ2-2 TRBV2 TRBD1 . CASSETGGARTGELFF TGTGCCAGCAGCGAAACAGGGGGCGCTCGGACCGGGGAGCTGTTTTTT
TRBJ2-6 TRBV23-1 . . CASRIPSGANVLTF TGCGCCAGCAGAATCCCCTCCGGGGCCAACGTCCTGACTTTC
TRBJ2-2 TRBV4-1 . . CASSQDGSSNTGELFF TGCGCCAGCAGCCAAGATGGCAGCTCGAACACCGGGGAGCTGTTTTTT
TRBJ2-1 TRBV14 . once CASSPSRARMSNEQFF TGTGCCAGCAGCCCCTCCAGGGCCAGAATGAGCAATGAGCAGTTCTTC
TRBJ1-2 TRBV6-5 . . CASRHLGVGYTF TGTGCCAGCAGGCACCTTGGGGTCGGCTACACCTTC
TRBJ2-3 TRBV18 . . CASSAGRDTQYF TGTGCCAGCTCCGCGGGAAGAGATACGCAGTATTTT
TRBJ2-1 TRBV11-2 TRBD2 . CASSLPLPGLAGVQEQFF TGTGCCAGCAGCTTACCCCTTCCGGGACTAGCGGGAGTGCAGGAGCAGTTCTTC
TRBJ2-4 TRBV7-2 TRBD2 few CASSLDSGVAKNIQYF TGTGCCAGCAGCTTAGATAGCGGGGTAGCCAAAAACATTCAGTACTTC
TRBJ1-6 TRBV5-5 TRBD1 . CASSLETGTGTHF TGTGCCAGCAGCTTGGAGACCGGGACAGGTACCCACTTT
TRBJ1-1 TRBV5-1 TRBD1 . CASSSTGGTEAFF TGCGCCAGCAGCTCGACAGGGGGCACTGAAGCTTTCTTT
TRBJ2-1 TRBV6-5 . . CASSYSSFSEQFF TGTGCCAGCAGTTACTCGTCCTTCAGCGAGCAGTTCTTC
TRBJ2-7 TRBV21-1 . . CASSPPRDRGLYEQYF TGTGCCAGCAGTCCCCCAAGGGACAGGGGGCTCTACGAGCAGTACTTC
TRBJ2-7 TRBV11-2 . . CASSAQSYEQYF TGTGCCAGCAGCGCACAGTCCTACGAGCAGTACTTC
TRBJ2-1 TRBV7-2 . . CASSLSEINEQFF TGTGCCAGCAGCTTATCGGAGATCAATGAGCAGTTCTTC
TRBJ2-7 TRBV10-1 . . CASSRSSYEQYF TGCGCCAGCAGTCGGAGTAGCTACGAGCAGTACTTC
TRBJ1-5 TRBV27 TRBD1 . CASRPKGQPSNQPQHF TGTGCCAGCAGACCCAAGGGACAGCCTAGCAATCAGCCCCAGCATTTT
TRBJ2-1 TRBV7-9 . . CASSLVGGVPDTYNEQFF TGTGCCAGCAGCTTAGTAGGGGGGGTGCCGGACACCTACAATGAGCAGTTCTTC
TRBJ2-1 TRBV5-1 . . CASSLAPSSYNEQFF TGCGCCAGCAGCTTGGCGCCAAGCTCCTACAATGAGCAGTTCTTC
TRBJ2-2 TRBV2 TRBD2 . CASRLLAGIANTGELFF TGTGCCAGCAGATTACTAGCGGGAATAGCGAACACCGGGGAGCTGTTTTTT
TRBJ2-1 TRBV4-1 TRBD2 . CASSPTPGLAGTTLYNEQFF TGCGCCAGCAGCCCCACACCGGGACTAGCGGGAACTACCCTGTACAATGAGCAGTTCTTC
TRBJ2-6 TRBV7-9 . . CASSLRRGNSGANVLTF TGTGCCAGCAGCCTGCGGCGCGGAAACTCTGGGGCCAACGTCCTGACTTTC
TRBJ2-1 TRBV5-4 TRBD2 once CASSLDSAGGNNEQFF TGTGCCAGCAGCTTGGATTCAGCGGGAGGAAACAATGAGCAGTTCTTC